This T cell receptor beta chain originates from a study of CD8 T cells in Susac syndrome. Study-level background: The sequenced Susac syndrome patients included more than five who had clinically active disease and about 8 who were in remission.

An input of about 0.5 to 1 ug of RNA was subjected to reverse transcription using random hexamers. TCRdb reprocessed the immunoSEQ multiplex PCR reads with MiXCR, giving one entry per CDR3 protein. The sample shows tens of thousands of distinct CDR3 sequences, roughly 94% of them seen only once. CD8+ and CD4+ T cells were negatively isolated; TEMRA cells were FACS-enriched. This clonotype was found once. Its antigen is not known. In germline, CDR1 is DFQATT, CDR2 SNEGSKA (reference sequence). CDR3 length equals 15 residues. Between the trimmed V and J ends, which lost 0 bases and 5 bases, there was a span of 14 bases. Study-wide results and limits: Susac-specific public clones were found in total CD8+ and CD8+ TEMRA repertoires, numbering fewer than 20 and five, respectively. Individuals included in the TCR sequencing and HLA analysis were acknowledged by the study to be relatively few in number.

V gene TRBV20-1 combines with J gene TRBJ1-3; no definite D call. Material for sequencing was CD8+ T cells from PBMCs. This clonotype was obtained from a human donor with Susac syndrome. CDR3 in DNA: TGCAGTGCTAGAGAGGCAGGTCAACTCCGAAACACCATATATTTT. Amino acids: CSAREAGQLRNTIYF.